This is a list of T cell receptor beta chains from one sample in a study of human T cells and chemical hapten exposure. TCRdb re-analysed the RACE reads in MiXCR, keeping a single row per CDR3 protein. Of 250,000 or so distinct CDR3 sequences in the sample, 7.5% to 8% were seen once. Sequenced material: whole blood, taken in connection with sensitization to the hapten diphenylcyclopropenone (DPC). These receptors originate from a man younger than 35 with alopecia areata. Some clones in this sample may be carry-over from other donors' samples. Both conserved end residues are part of each CDR3. Each record gives: D gene, clone size, V gene, J gene, CDR3 protein, CDR3 DNA. The D gene is left open where the match is weak. Not every row has a clone size; where given, it reads once, few, many or a size class.

.	few	TRBV20-1	TRBJ2-3	CSARDPTFSGADTQYF	TGCAGTGCTAGAGACCCGACATTCTCGGGAGCAGATACGCAGTATTTT
.	few	TRBV2	TRBJ2-2	CASSEIAGHTGELFF	TGTGCCAGCAGTGAAATCGCGGGCCACACCGGGGAGCTGTTTTTT
TRBD1	few	TRBV20-1	TRBJ1-4	CSAAGGGEKLFF	TGCAGTGCGGCAGGGGGCGGTGAAAAACTGTTTTTT
.	.	TRBV6-5	TRBJ2-5	CASSSDSRYQETQYF	TGTGCCAGCAGTTCCGACAGCAGGTACCAAGAGACCCAGTACTTC
.	many	TRBV18	TRBJ1-1	CASSAVRETEAFF	TGTGCCAGCTCAGCCGTCCGGGAGACTGAAGCTTTCTTT
.	few	TRBV20-1	TRBJ2-2	CSARRARGTGELFF	TGCAGTGCTAGACGGGCTAGGGGCACCGGGGAGCTGTTTTTT
.	.	TRBV5-1	TRBJ1-5	CASSLWPGDSNQPQHF	TGCGCCAGCAGCTTGTGGCCAGGGGATAGCAATCAGCCCCAGCATTTT
.	few	TRBV7-2	TRBJ1-2	CASSLGPDNYGYTF	TGTGCCAGCAGCTTAGGCCCAGATAACTATGGCTACACCTTC
TRBD1	.	TRBV20-1	TRBJ1-1	CSVLQGRTEAFF	TGCAGTGTGTTACAGGGGAGGACTGAAGCTTTCTTT
.	many	TRBV20-1	TRBJ1-2	CSARGGTSTDPVIGYTF	TGCAGTGCTAGAGGAGGGACCAGCACGGATCCAGTTATCGGCTACACCTTC
TRBD1	few	TRBV7-2	TRBJ1-1	CASSLPDRGEAFF	TGTGCCAGCAGCTTACCGGACAGGGGCGAAGCTTTCTTT
.	few	TRBV29-1	TRBJ1-1	CSVDNGQRTEAFF	TGCAGCGTTGACAACGGACAGCGCACTGAAGCTTTCTTT
.	.	TRBV7-9	TRBJ1-5	CASSSTADRWSQPQHF	TGTGCCAGCAGCTCCACCGCAGACAGGTGGTCACAGCCCCAGCATTTT
.	.	TRBV7-2	TRBJ2-5	CASSLAEETQYF	TGTGCCAGCAGCCTTGCTGAAGAGACCCAGTACTTC
TRBD2	few	TRBV4-1	TRBJ2-2	CASSPSSGGSGELFF	TGCGCCAGCAGCCCCAGTAGCGGGGGGTCCGGGGAGCTGTTTTTT
TRBD1	.	TRBV6-6	TRBJ1-1	CASSYWRGQGNTEAFF	TGTGCCAGCAGTTACTGGAGGGGACAGGGAAACACTGAAGCTTTCTTT
.	.	TRBV12-3/TRBV12-4	TRBJ1-3	CTSSPGGAGNTIYF	TGTACCAGCAGCCCCGGGGGGGCCGGAAACACCATATATTTT
.	.	TRBV2	TRBJ1-2	CASSHGINYGYTF	TGTGCCAGCAGCCATGGGATTAACTATGGCTACACCTTC
.	.	TRBV7-9	TRBJ2-1	CASRIAGTPGNYNEQFF	TGTGCCAGCAGAATCGCCGGGACCCCGGGCAACTACAATGAGCAGTTCTTC
.	many	TRBV4-1	TRBJ1-2	CASSQTDNYGYTF	TGCGCCAGCAGCCAAACAGATAACTATGGCTACACCTTC
TRBD1	many	TRBV7-8	TRBJ1-5	CATADRTLNQPQHF	TGTGCCACCGCGGACAGGACCCTCAATCAGCCCCAGCATTTT
.	.	TRBV20-1	TRBJ2-1	CSARFRGYYNEQFF	TGCAGTGCTAGGTTTCGCGGATACTACAATGAGCAGTTCTTC
TRBD1	few	TRBV4-3	TRBJ2-7	CASSQGQGTYEQYF	TGCGCCAGCAGCCAAGGACAGGGGACCTACGAGCAGTACTTC
TRBD1	.	TRBV4-3	TRBJ1-5	CASSHSTGASNQPQHF	TGCGCCAGCAGCCACTCGACAGGGGCTAGCAATCAGCCCCAGCATTTT
TRBD1	few	TRBV20-1	TRBJ2-1	CSTPPFSGQGAGEQFF	TGCAGTACACCCCCGTTCTCGGGACAGGGGGCCGGTGAGCAGTTCTTC
.	.	TRBV24-1	TRBJ2-6	CATSEPGANVLTF	TGTGCCACCAGTGAACCCGGGGCCAACGTCCTGACTTTC
.	many	TRBV7-9	TRBJ2-5	CASYGAIQETQYF	TGTGCCAGCTACGGGGCCATCCAAGAGACCCAGTACTTC
TRBD1	.	TRBV12-3/TRBV12-4	TRBJ1-3	CASSLKAGTGGLAAGNTIYF	TGTGCCAGCAGTTTAAAAGCCGGGACAGGGGGCCTTGCTGCTGGAAACACCATATATTTT
TRBD1	few	TRBV10-3	TRBJ1-1	CAISVAGTGGRNTEAFF	TGTGCCATCAGTGTCGCCGGGACAGGGGGCAGGAACACTGAAGCTTTCTTT
TRBD1	.	TRBV7-9	TRBJ1-5	CASSLQGGSNQPQHF	TGTGCCAGCAGCTTACAGGGGGGAAGCAATCAGCCCCAGCATTTT
TRBD1	many	TRBV7-2	TRBJ1-2	CASSWTGVKPPGYTF	TGTGCCAGCAGCTGGACAGGGGTTAAGCCCCCTGGCTACACCTTC
.	.	TRBV11-2	TRBJ1-1	CASSVRFRASNTEAFF	TGTGCCAGCAGCGTTCGCTTCAGGGCATCGAACACTGAAGCTTTCTTT
TRBD1	.	TRBV4-3	TRBJ1-1	CASSQRTGQKNTEAFF	TGCGCCAGCAGCCAACGTACGGGACAGAAGAACACTGAAGCTTTCTTT
.	.	TRBV3-1	TRBJ1-5	CASSLTGQPQHF	TGTGCCAGCAGCTTGACCGGACAGCCCCAGCATTTT
.	.	TRBV12-3/TRBV12-4	TRBJ1-2	CASRGGPVNYGYTF	TGTGCCAGCAGAGGCGGGCCGGTGAACTATGGCTACACCTTC
TRBD1	.	TRBV6-2/TRBV6-3	TRBJ1-1	CASRLRQGAYTEAFF	TGTGCCAGCAGGCTGCGACAGGGGGCATACACTGAAGCTTTCTTT
TRBD2	.	TRBV6-5	TRBJ2-4	CASSYSSGGAKNIQYF	TGTGCCAGCAGTTACTCGAGCGGGGGGGCCAAAAACATTCAGTACTTC
.	.	TRBV7-9	TRBJ1-3	CASSFNRPSGNTIYF	TGTGCCAGCAGCTTTAACAGGCCCTCTGGAAACACCATATATTTT
TRBD1	.	TRBV10-3	TRBJ1-2	CAISPTGLNYGYTF	TGTGCCATCAGCCCGACAGGGCTAAACTATGGCTACACCTTC
.	.	TRBV3-1	TRBJ1-2	CASSQGKAYGYTF	TGTGCCAGCAGCCAAGGCAAGGCCTATGGCTACACCTTC
.	.	TRBV7-2	TRBJ2-1	CASSFTGGDAYNEQFF	TGTGCCAGCAGCTTCACCGGGGGAGACGCCTACAATGAGCAGTTCTTC
.	many	TRBV4-3	TRBJ2-1	CASSQDFNNEQFF	TGCGCCAGCAGCCAAGATTTTAACAATGAGCAGTTCTTC
.	.	TRBV29-1	TRBJ1-3	CSVGEGAGNTIYF	TGCAGCGTTGGTGAGGGGGCTGGAAACACCATATATTTT
TRBD2	many	TRBV28	TRBJ2-7	CASSSGGGYEQYF	TGTGCCAGCAGCAGCGGGGGAGGCTACGAGCAGTACTTC
.	few	TRBV20-1	TRBJ2-1	CSAIRGASYNEQFF	TGCAGTGCTATAAGGGGGGCCTCCTACAATGAGCAGTTCTTC
.	.	TRBV4-3	TRBJ1-3	CASSPDFLLEENTIYF	TGCGCCAGCAGCCCGGATTTCCTCCTGGAAGAAAACACCATATATTTT
.	.	TRBV4-3	TRBJ2-5	CASSQYTGLVQETQYF	TGCGCCAGCAGCCAGTACACAGGGCTGGTCCAAGAGACCCAGTACTTC
.	many	TRBV25-1	TRBJ1-1	CASSDVSMNTEAFF	TGTGCCAGCAGTGATGTCAGCATGAACACTGAAGCTTTCTTT
.	.	TRBV6-2/TRBV6-3	TRBJ2-5	CASSIGRLQETQYF	TGTGCCAGCAGTATAGGACGTCTACAAGAGACCCAGTACTTC